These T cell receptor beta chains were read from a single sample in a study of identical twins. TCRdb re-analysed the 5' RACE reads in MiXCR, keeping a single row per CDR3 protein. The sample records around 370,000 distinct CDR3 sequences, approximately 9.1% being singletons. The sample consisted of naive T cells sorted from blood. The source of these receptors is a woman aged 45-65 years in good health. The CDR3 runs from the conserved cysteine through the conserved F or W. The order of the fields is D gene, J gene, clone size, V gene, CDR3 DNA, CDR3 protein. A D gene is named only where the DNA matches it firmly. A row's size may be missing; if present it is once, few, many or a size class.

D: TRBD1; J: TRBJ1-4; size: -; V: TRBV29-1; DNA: TGCAGCGTTGACCCGGGACAGGGGGAGGGAAAACTGTTTTTT; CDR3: CSVDPGQGEGKLFF
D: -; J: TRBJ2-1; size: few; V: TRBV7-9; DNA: TGTGCCAGCAGTATAGAAGGGGGCAATGAGCAGTTCTTC; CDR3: CASSIEGGNEQFF
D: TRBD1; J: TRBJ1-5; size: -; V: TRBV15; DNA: TGTGCCACCAGCAGAGCCTTACAGGGGTCGAGCAATCAGCCCCAGCATTTT; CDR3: CATSRALQGSSNQPQHF
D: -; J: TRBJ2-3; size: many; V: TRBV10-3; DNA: TGTGCCATCAGTGACGCGCACACAGATACGCAGTATTTT; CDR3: CAISDAHTDTQYF
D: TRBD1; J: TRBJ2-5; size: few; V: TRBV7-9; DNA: TGTGCCAGCAGACGGGGACAGGGACTAGAGACCCAGTACTTC; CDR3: CASRRGQGLETQYF
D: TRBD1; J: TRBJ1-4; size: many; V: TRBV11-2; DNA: TGTGCCAGCAGCTTAGGGGGACAGGGAAATGAAAAACTGTTTTTT; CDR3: CASSLGGQGNEKLFF
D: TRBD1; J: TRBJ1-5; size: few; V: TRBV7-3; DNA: TGTGCCAGCAGCTATGGGACAGGGGAGCCCCAGCATTTT; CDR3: CASSYGTGEPQHF
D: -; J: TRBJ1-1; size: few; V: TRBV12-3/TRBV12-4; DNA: TGTGCCAGCAGTTTTGAGGGAAGGGCTTTCTTT; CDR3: CASSFEGRAFF
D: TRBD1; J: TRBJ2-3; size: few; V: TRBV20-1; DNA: TGCAGTGCCCCCAGGGGGTTGGATACGCAGTATTTT; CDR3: CSAPRGLDTQYF
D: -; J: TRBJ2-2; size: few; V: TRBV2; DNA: TGTGCCAGCAGGGCCACGGACAACACCGGGGAGCTGTTTTTT; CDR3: CASRATDNTGELFF
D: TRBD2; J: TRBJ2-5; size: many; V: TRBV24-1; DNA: TGTGCCACCAGTGATCCTACTAGCGGTTTAAGTGGGGAGACCCAGTACTTC; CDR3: CATSDPTSGLSGETQYF
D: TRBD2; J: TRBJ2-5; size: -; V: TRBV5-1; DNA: TGCGCCAGCAGCCGGGGACTAGCGGGAGGAGAGACCCAGTACTTC; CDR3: CASSRGLAGGETQYF
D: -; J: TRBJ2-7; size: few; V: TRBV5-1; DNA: TGCGCCAGCTCCGGGACAGAGGGAGGAGAGCAGTACTTC; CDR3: CASSGTEGGEQYF
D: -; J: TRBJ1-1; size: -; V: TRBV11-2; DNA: TGTGCCAGCAGCCCGATGGCGGCAGCCGGGGAAGCTTTCTTT; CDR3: CASSPMAAAGEAFF
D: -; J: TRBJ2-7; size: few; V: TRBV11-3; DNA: TGTGCCAGCAGCGGGTTTGCCTACGAGCAGTACTTC; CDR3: CASSGFAYEQYF
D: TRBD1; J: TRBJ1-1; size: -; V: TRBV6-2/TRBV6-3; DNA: TGTGCCAGCAGCCGGGACAGTTGGACTGAAGCTTTCTTT; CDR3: CASSRDSWTEAFF
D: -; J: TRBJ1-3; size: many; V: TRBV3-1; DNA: TGTGCCAGCAGCCTCAAGGGTACCGGAAACACCATATATTTT; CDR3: CASSLKGTGNTIYF
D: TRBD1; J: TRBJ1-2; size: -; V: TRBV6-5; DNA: TGTGCCAGCACTCCGGGACAGAGCTTTTATGGCTACACCTTC; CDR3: CASTPGQSFYGYTF
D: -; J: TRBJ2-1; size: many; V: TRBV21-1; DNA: TGTGCCAGCAGCAAAGGAACGGGAGGGCCTTACAATGAGCAGTTCTTC; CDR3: CASSKGTGGPYNEQFF
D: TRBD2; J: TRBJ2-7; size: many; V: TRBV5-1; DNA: TGCGCCAGCCGTCGGACTAGCAGAACCTACGAGCAGTACTTC; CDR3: CASRRTSRTYEQYF
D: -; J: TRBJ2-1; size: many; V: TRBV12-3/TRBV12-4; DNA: TGTGCCAGCAGTTTAAGGAAGCTACAGTTCTTC; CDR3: CASSLRKLQFF
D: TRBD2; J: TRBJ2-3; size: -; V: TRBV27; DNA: TGTGCCAGCAGTCTAGGGACTAGCGGGAGGTCAGATACGCAGTATTTT; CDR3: CASSLGTSGRSDTQYF
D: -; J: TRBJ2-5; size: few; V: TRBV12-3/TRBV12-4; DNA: TGTGCCAGCAGTTTAGCCCCCCTCGGGGTAATTCAAGAGACCCAGTACTTC; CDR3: CASSLAPLGVIQETQYF
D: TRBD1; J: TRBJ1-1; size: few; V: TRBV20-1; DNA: TGCAGTGCTGCTACAGGGGGCAACACTGAAGCTTTCTTT; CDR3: CSAATGGNTEAFF
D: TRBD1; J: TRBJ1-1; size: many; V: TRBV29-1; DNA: TGCAGCGTTGCCGGGACAGCGATGTACACTGAAGCTTTCTTT; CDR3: CSVAGTAMYTEAFF
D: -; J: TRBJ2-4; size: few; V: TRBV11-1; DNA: TGTGCCAGCAGCTTAGTAAACGAGAACACTCAGTACTTC; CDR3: CASSLVNENTQYF
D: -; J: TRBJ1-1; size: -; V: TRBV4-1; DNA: TGCGCCAGCAGCAAGGGACTGGGGAACACTGAAGCTTTCTTT; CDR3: CASSKGLGNTEAFF
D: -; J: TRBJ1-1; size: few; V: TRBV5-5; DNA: TGTGCCAGCAGCTTGGCCGAAGGGTCACTAAGAGCTTTCTTT; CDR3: CASSLAEGSLRAFF
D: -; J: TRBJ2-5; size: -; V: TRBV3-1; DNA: TGTGCCAGCAGCCAAGAGGTCCAAGAGACCCAGTACTTC; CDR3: CASSQEVQETQYF
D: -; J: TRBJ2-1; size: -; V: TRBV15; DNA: TGTGCCGCGGGTGGCGGCAATGAGCAGTTCTTC; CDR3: CAAGGGNEQFF
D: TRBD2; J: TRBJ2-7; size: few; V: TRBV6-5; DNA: TGTGCCAGCAGTTATAGCGGGAGGGCCGACGAGCAGTACTTC; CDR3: CASSYSGRADEQYF
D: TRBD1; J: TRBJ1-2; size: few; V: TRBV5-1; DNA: TGCGCCAGCAGCTTCTCCGGACAGGGGGTGACGGGCGGCTACACCTTC; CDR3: CASSFSGQGVTGGYTF
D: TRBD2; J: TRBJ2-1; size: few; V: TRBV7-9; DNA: TGTGCCAGCAGCTCGCTGAGTGGGAGGGCAGGTGAGCAGTTCTTC; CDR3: CASSSLSGRAGEQFF
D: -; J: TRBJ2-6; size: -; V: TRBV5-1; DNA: TGCGCCAGCAGGGTATATGGGGCCAACGTCCTGACTTTC; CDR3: CASRVYGANVLTF
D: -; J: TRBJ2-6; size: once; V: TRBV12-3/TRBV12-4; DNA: TGTGCCAGCTGCGGGGTTGGTGGGGCCAACGTCCTGACTTTC; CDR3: CASCGVGGANVLTF
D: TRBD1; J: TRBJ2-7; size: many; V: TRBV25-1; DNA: TGTGCCAGCAGTGGGGGGACAGCGTACGAGCAGTACTTC; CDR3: CASSGGTAYEQYF
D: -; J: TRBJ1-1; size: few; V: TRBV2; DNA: TGTGCCAGCAGCGAAAAGGGGGTAATCATGAACACTGAAGCTTTCTTT; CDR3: CASSEKGVIMNTEAFF
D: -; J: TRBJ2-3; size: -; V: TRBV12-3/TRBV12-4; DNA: TGTGCCAGCAGTCCCTCGGCGGGATTGACAGATACGCAGTATTTT; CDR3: CASSPSAGLTDTQYF
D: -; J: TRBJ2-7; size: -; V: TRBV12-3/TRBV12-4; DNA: TGTGCCAGCAGCTTGCCAACCACGATGGGCGAGCAGTACTTC; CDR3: CASSLPTTMGEQYF
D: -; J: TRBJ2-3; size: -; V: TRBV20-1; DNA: TGCAGTGCTAGATGGACGGATACGCAGTATTTT; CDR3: CSARWTDTQYF
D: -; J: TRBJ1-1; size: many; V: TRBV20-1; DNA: TGCAGTGCTAGAGGGGGCAGGGATCTCCATGTTTATCTCTTT; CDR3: CSARGGRDLHVYLF
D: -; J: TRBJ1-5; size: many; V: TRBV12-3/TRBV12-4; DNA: TGTGCCAGCAGTTTAGGGGGGATCGGCAATCAGCCCCAGCATTTT; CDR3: CASSLGGIGNQPQHF
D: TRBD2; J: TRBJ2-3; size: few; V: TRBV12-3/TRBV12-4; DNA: TGTGCCAGCAGTCCTCAACTAGCGGGAGGGCTGGGCACAGATACGCAGTATTTT; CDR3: CASSPQLAGGLGTDTQYF
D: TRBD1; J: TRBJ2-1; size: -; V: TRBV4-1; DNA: TGCGCCAGCAGCCAAGTTGGGCCCGACAGGGAGACATACAATGAGCAGTTCTTC; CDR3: CASSQVGPDRETYNEQFF
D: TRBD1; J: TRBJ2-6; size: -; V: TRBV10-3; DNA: TGTGCCATCAGGGCCCCGACAGGGACAAGCTCTGGGGCCAACGTCCTGACTTTC; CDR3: CAIRAPTGTSSGANVLTF